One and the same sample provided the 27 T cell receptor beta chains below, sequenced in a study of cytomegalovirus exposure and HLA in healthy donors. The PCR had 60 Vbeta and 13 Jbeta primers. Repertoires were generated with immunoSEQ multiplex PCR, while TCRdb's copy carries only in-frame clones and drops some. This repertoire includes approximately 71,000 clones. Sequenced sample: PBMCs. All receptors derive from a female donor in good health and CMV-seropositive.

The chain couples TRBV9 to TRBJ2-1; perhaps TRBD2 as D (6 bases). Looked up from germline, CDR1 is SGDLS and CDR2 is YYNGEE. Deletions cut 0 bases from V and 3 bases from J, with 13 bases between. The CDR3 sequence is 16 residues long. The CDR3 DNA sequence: TGTGCCAGCAGCGTAGGTTTAGGCGGGATCTACAATGAGCAGTTCTTC. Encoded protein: CASSVGLGGIYNEQFF.

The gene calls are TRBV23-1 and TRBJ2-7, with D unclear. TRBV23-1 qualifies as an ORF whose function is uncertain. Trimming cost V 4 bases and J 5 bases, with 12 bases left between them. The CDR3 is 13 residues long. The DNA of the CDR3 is TGCGCCAGCAGTCGAGCAGGTCTCCACGAGCAGTACTTC. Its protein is CASSRAGLHEQYF.

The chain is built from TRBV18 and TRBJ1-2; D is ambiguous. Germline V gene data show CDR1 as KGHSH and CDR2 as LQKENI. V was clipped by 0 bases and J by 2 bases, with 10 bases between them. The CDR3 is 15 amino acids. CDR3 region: CASSPPQGGNYGYTF. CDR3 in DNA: TGTGCCAGCTCACCACCCCAAGGCGGGAACTATGGCTACACCTTC. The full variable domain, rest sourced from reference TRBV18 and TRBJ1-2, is NAGVMQNPRHLVRRRGQEARLRCSPMKGHSHVYWYRQLPEEGLKFMVYLQKENIIDESGMPKERFSAEFPKEGPSILRIQQVVRGDSAAYFCASSPPQGGNYGYTFGSGTRLTVV.

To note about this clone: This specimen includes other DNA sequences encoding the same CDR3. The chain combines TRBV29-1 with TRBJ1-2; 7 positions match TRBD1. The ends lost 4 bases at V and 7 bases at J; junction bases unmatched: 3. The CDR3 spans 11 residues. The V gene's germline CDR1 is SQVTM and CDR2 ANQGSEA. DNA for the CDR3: TGCAGCGTTGGACAGGGCGGTGGCTACACCTTC. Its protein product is CSVGQGGGYTF.

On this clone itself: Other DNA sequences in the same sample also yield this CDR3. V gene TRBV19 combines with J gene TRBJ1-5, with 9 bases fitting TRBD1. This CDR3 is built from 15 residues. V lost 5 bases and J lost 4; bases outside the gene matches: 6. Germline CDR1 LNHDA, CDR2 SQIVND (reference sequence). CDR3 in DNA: TGTGCCAGTAGTTTCCGACAGGGGGGGAATCAGCCCCAGCATTTT. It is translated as CASSFRQGGNQPQHF.

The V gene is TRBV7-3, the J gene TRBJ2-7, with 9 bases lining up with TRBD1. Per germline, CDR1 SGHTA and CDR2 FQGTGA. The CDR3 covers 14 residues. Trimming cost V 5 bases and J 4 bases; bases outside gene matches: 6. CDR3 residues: CASSPGTGTYEQYF. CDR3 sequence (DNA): TGTGCCAGCAGCCCCGGGACAGGGACGTACGAGCAGTACTTC.

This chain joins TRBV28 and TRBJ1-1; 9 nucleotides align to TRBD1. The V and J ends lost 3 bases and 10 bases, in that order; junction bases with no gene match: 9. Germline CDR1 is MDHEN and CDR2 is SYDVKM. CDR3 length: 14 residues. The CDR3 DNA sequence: TGTGCCAGCAGTTTCCGGGACAGGGAAGGGAGAGCTTTCTTT. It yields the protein CASSFRDREGRAFF.

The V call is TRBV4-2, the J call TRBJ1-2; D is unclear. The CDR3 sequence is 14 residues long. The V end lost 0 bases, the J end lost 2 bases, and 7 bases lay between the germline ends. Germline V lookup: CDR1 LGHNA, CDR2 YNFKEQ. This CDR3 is CASSQEYGNYGYTF. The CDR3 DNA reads TGTGCCAGCAGCCAAGAGTACGGGAACTATGGCTACACCTTC.

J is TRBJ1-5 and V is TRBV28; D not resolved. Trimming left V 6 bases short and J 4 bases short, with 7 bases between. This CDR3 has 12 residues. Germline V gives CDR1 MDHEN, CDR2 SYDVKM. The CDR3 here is CASRLPNQPQHF. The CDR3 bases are TGTGCCAGCAGACTACCGAATCAGCCCCAGCATTTT.

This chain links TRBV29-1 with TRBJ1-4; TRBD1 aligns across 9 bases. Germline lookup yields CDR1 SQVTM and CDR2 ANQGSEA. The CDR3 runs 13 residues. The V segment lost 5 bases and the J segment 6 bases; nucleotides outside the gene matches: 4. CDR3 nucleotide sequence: TGCAGCGTTCGTGGGACAGGGCATGAAAAACTGTTTTTT. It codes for CSVRGTGHEKLFF.

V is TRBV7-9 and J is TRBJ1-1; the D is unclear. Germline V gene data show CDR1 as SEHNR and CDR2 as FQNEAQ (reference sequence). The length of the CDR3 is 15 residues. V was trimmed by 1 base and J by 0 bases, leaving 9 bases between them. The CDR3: CASSLDRHMNTEAFF. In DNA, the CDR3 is TGTGCCAGCAGCTTAGATCGACATATGAACACTGAAGCTTTCTTT.

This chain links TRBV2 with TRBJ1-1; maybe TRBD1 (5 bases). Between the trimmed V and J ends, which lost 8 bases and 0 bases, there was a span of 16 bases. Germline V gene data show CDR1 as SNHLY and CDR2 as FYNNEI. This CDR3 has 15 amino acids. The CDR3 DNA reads TGTGCCAGCCGCGACATGGGGCGTATGAACACTGAAGCTTTCTTT. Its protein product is CASRDMGRMNTEAFF.

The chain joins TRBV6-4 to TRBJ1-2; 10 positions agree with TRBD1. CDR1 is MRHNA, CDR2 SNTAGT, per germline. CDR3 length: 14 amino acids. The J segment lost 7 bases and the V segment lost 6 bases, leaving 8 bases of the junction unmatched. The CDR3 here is CASRTTGGDGGYTF. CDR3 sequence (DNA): TGTGCCAGCAGGACGACAGGGGGCGACGGTGGCTACACCTTC.

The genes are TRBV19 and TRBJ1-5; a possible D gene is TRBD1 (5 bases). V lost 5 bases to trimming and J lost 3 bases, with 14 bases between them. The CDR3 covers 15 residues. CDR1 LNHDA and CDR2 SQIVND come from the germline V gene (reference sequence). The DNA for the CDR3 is TGTGCCAGTAGTGCAAACAGGCTCCCCAATCAGCCCCAGCATTTT. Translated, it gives CASSANRLPNQPQHF.

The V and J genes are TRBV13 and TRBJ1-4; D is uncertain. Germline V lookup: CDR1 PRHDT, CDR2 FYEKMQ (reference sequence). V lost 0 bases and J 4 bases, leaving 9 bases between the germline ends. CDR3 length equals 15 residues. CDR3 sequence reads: CASSLGRTVNEKLFF. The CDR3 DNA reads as TGTGCCAGCAGCTTAGGTCGGACTGTTAATGAAAAACTGTTTTTT.

The CDR3 nucleotides are TGTGCCAGCAGCTTAGTCATGAGTTTGACAGGGATGCGTACCTTC. Amino acid sequence: CASSLVMSLTGMRTF. The chain is built from TRBV11-2 and TRBJ1-2; 7 bases match TRBD1. Trimming took 1 base from V and 14 from J; bases not matched to a gene: 16. Germline assignment: CDR1 SGHAT and CDR2 FQNNGV. The CDR3 covers 15 residues.

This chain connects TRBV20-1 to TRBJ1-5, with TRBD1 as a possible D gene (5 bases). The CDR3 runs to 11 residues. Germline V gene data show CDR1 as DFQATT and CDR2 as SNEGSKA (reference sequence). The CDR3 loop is CSLCPGQPQHF. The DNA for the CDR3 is TGCAGCCTGTGCCCAGGGCAGCCCCAGCATTTT.

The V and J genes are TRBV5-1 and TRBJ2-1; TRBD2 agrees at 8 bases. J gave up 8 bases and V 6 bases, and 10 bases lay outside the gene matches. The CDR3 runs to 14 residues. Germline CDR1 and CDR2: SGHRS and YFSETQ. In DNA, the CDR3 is TGCGCCAGCACCCGGGAGGGGGGGCAGTATGAGCAGTTCTTC. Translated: CASTREGGQYEQFF.

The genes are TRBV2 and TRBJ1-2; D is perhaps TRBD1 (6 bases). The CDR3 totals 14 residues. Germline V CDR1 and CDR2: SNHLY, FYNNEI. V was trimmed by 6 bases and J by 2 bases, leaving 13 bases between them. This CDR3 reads CASSGTLPNYGYTF. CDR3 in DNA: TGTGCCAGCAGCGGGACACTCCCCAACTATGGCTACACCTTC.

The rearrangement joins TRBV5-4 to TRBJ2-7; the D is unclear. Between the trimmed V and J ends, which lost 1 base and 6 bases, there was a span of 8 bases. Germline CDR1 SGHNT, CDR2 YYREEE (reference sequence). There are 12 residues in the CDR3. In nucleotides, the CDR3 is TGTGCCAGCAGCTTGCCTACCGCCGAGCAGTACTTC. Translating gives CASSLPTAEQYF.

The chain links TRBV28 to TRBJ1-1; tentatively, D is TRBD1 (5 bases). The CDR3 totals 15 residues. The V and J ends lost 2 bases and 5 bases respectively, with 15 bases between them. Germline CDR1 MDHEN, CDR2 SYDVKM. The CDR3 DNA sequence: TGTGCCAGCAGTTTACGATCGGGGGGGGGTACTGAAGCTTTCTTT. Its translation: CASSLRSGGGTEAFF. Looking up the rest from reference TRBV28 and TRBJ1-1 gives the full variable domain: DVKVTQSSRYLVKRTGEKVFLECVQDMDHENMFWYRQDPGLGLRLIYFSYDVKMKEKGDIPEGYSVSREKKERFSLILESASTNQTSMYLCASSLRSGGGTEAFFGQGTRLTVV.

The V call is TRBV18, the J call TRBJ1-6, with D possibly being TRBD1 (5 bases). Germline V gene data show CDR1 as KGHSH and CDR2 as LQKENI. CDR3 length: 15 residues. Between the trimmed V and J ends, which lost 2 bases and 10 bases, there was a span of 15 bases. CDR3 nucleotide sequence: TGTGCCAGCTCACCAGCGGGGGGTCCAGGGTCACCCCTCCACTTT. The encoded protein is CASSPAGGPGSPLHF.

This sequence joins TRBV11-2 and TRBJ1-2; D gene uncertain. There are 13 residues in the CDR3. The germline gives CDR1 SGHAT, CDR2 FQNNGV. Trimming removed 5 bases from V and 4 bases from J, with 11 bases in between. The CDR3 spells CASSRLKTYGYTF. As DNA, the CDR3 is TGTGCCAGCAGCCGACTAAAGACCTATGGCTACACCTTC.

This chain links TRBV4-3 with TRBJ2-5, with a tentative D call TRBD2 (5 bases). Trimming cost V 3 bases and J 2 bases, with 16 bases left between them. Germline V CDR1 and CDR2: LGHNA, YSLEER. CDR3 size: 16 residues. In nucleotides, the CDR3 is TGCGCCAGCAGCCAGATCTATCGGCGAGGGCAAGAGACCCAGTACTTC. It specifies CASSQIYRRGQETQYF.

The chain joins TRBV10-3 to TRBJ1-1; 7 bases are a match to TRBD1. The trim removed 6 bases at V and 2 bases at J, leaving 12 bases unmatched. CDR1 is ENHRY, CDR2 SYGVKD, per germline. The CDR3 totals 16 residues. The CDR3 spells CAISASTGTANTEAFF. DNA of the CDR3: TGTGCCATCAGCGCATCTACCGGGACAGCTAACACTGAAGCTTTCTTT.

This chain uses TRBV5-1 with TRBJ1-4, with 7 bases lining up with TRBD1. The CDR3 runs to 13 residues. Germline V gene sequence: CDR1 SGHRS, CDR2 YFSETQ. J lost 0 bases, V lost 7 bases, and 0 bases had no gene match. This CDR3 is CASGTATNEKLFF. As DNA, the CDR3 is TGCGCCAGCGGGACAGCAACTAATGAAAAACTGTTTTTT. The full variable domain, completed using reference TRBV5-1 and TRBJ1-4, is KAGVTQTPRYLIKTRGQQVTLSCSPISGHRSVSWYQQTPGQGLQFLFEYFSETQRNKGNFPGRFSGRQFSNSRSEMNVSTLELGDSALYLCASGTATNEKLFFGSGTQLSVL.

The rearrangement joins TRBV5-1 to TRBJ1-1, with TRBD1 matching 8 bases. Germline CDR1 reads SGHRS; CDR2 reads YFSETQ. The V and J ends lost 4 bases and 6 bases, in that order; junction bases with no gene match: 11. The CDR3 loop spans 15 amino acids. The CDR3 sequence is CASSPTTGVRSEAFF. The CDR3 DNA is TGCGCCAGCAGCCCAACGACAGGGGTCCGTTCTGAAGCTTTCTTT. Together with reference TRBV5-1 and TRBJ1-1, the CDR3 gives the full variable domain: KAGVTQTPRYLIKTRGQQVTLSCSPISGHRSVSWYQQTPGQGLQFLFEYFSETQRNKGNFPGRFSGRQFSNSRSEMNVSTLELGDSALYLCASSPTTGVRSEAFFGQGTRLTVV.